These T cell receptor beta chains were read from a single sample in a study of cytomegalovirus exposure and HLA in healthy donors. TCRdb's copy holds only in-frame clones and misses some; the assay was immunoSEQ multiplex PCR. Among 150,000 to 200,000 clones listed, 79% were seen once. The sample was PBMCs. These receptors were obtained from a woman aged 45-65 years in good health and CMV-seronegative. CDR3s include the opening cysteine and the closing phenylalanine or tryptophan. The order of the fields is J gene, clone size, D gene, V gene, CDR3 protein, CDR3 DNA. The D gene is left open where the match is weak. Size tells how often a clone was seen (once, few, many) or the class of an expanded clone, and some rows leave it out.

j_call: TRBJ1-5; clone_size: -; d_call: -; v_call: TRBV19; cdr3_aa: CASSIQHHSNQPQHF; cdr3_nt: TGTGCCAGTAGTATCCAACACCATAGCAATCAGCCCCAGCATTTT
j_call: TRBJ1-5; clone_size: few; d_call: -; v_call: TRBV7-7; cdr3_aa: CASSLAWGRDDSNQPQHF; cdr3_nt: TGTGCTAGCAGCTTAGCTTGGGGCCGAGACGATAGCAATCAGCCCCAGCATTTT
j_call: TRBJ1-4; clone_size: -; d_call: -; v_call: TRBV7-2; cdr3_aa: CASSLVQGPNEKLFF; cdr3_nt: TGTGCCAGCAGCTTAGTACAGGGACCTAATGAAAAACTGTTTTTT
j_call: TRBJ1-1; clone_size: -; d_call: TRBD1; v_call: TRBV28; cdr3_aa: CASRETGMNTEAFF; cdr3_nt: TGTGCCAGCCGAGAGACAGGGATGAACACTGAAGCTTTCTTT
j_call: TRBJ1-1; clone_size: few; d_call: -; v_call: TRBV13; cdr3_aa: CASSRSGVQGEAFF; cdr3_nt: TGTGCCAGCAGCCGTTCGGGGGTGCAGGGTGAAGCTTTCTTT
j_call: TRBJ1-2; clone_size: -; d_call: -; v_call: TRBV11-2; cdr3_aa: CASSPTGFAYGYTF; cdr3_nt: TGTGCCAGCAGCCCGACGGGGTTCGCCTATGGCTACACCTTC
j_call: TRBJ2-7; clone_size: once; d_call: -; v_call: TRBV15; cdr3_aa: CATSRGRTYEQYF; cdr3_nt: TGTGCCACCAGCAGAGGGAGGACCTACGAGCAGTACTTC
j_call: TRBJ2-2; clone_size: once; d_call: -; v_call: TRBV19; cdr3_aa: CASSIGPTRGNTGELFF; cdr3_nt: TGTGCCAGTAGTATTGGACCGACTAGGGGAAACACCGGGGAGCTGTTTTTT
j_call: TRBJ2-1; clone_size: -; d_call: -; v_call: TRBV5-5; cdr3_aa: CASSLRVPSGYNEQFF; cdr3_nt: TGTGCCAGCAGCTTGAGGGTACCTTCGGGATACAATGAGCAGTTCTTC
j_call: TRBJ2-2; clone_size: -; d_call: TRBD2; v_call: TRBV19; cdr3_aa: CASSVDSGLARAGELFF; cdr3_nt: TGTGCCAGTAGTGTAGATTCGGGACTAGCGCGGGCCGGGGAGCTGTTTTTT
j_call: TRBJ1-1; clone_size: -; d_call: TRBD1; v_call: TRBV6-1; cdr3_aa: CASTTGGWTEAFF; cdr3_nt: TGTGCCAGCACGACAGGGGGGTGGACTGAAGCTTTCTTT
j_call: TRBJ2-2; clone_size: once; d_call: TRBD2; v_call: TRBV5-1; cdr3_aa: CASSLYGGGPGELFF; cdr3_nt: TGCGCCAGCAGCCTCTACGGGGGGGGGCCCGGGGAGCTGTTTTTT
j_call: TRBJ2-3; clone_size: -; d_call: -; v_call: TRBV2; cdr3_aa: CAGSRLPSTDTQYF; cdr3_nt: TGTGCCGGTTCGAGATTACCTAGCACAGATACGCAGTATTTT
j_call: TRBJ1-1; clone_size: -; d_call: TRBD1; v_call: TRBV11-1; cdr3_aa: CASSLEGQVELEAFF; cdr3_nt: TGTGCCAGCAGCTTAGAGGGACAGGTGGAATTGGAAGCTTTCTTT
j_call: TRBJ2-7; clone_size: -; d_call: TRBD1; v_call: TRBV9; cdr3_aa: CASSVRQGGKGDEQYF; cdr3_nt: TGTGCCAGCAGCGTACGACAGGGGGGCAAAGGCGACGAGCAGTACTTC
j_call: TRBJ1-6; clone_size: -; d_call: -; v_call: TRBV10-3; cdr3_aa: CAIRQGYNSPLHF; cdr3_nt: TGTGCCATCAGACAGGGCTATAATTCACCCCTCCACTTT
j_call: TRBJ1-6; clone_size: -; d_call: -; v_call: TRBV28; cdr3_aa: CASSLAGRVNSPLHF; cdr3_nt: TGTGCCAGCAGTTTAGCTGGGAGGGTGAATTCACCCCTCCACTTT
j_call: TRBJ1-2; clone_size: -; d_call: TRBD1; v_call: TRBV6-6; cdr3_aa: CASSYSTGATYGYTF; cdr3_nt: TGTGCCAGCAGTTACTCAACAGGGGCTACCTATGGCTACACCTTC
j_call: TRBJ2-3; clone_size: -; d_call: TRBD2; v_call: TRBV18; cdr3_aa: CASSPGTKAHTSDTQYF; cdr3_nt: TGTGCCAGCTCACCGGGGACTAAAGCACACACATCAGATACGCAGTATTTT
j_call: TRBJ1-1; clone_size: -; d_call: -; v_call: TRBV2; cdr3_aa: CASTAGHPEGTEAFF; cdr3_nt: TGTGCCAGCACAGCGGGACACCCCGAAGGGACTGAAGCTTTCTTT
j_call: TRBJ1-1; clone_size: -; d_call: -; v_call: TRBV18; cdr3_aa: CASSPLLEAAFF; cdr3_nt: TGTGCCAGCTCGCCTCTCCTGGAGGCAGCTTTCTTT
j_call: TRBJ1-3; clone_size: -; d_call: TRBD1; v_call: TRBV10-3; cdr3_aa: CAIGDRRLSGNTIYF; cdr3_nt: TGTGCCATCGGGGACAGGCGGCTCTCTGGAAACACCATATATTTT
j_call: TRBJ1-1; clone_size: -; d_call: TRBD1; v_call: TRBV30; cdr3_aa: CACRRGVTGGGLNTEAFF; cdr3_nt: TGTGCCTGCCGCCGAGGGGTTACAGGGGGCGGATTGAACACTGAAGCTTTCTTT
j_call: TRBJ2-7; clone_size: -; d_call: TRBD2; v_call: TRBV28; cdr3_aa: CASSRTSGSHEQYF; cdr3_nt: TGTGCCAGCAGTCGGACTAGCGGGAGCCACGAGCAGTACTTC
j_call: TRBJ1-2; clone_size: -; d_call: -; v_call: TRBV19; cdr3_aa: CASTLRGGALYGYTF; cdr3_nt: TGTGCCAGTACCCTTCGCGGAGGGGCCCTCTATGGCTACACCTTC
j_call: TRBJ2-3; clone_size: once; d_call: TRBD2; v_call: TRBV5-1; cdr3_aa: CASSLGGAGASTDTQYF; cdr3_nt: TGCGCCAGCAGCTTGGGAGGAGCGGGAGCCAGCACAGATACGCAGTATTTT
j_call: TRBJ2-1; clone_size: -; d_call: TRBD2; v_call: TRBV7-9; cdr3_aa: CASSRGGGTSLSEQFF; cdr3_nt: TGTGCCAGCAGCCGGGGGGGCGGAACGTCACTAAGTGAGCAGTTCTTC